This entry lists 3 T cell receptor beta chains sequenced from one sample in a study of blood T cell repertoires in COVID-19. The data were produced by immunoSEQ multiplex PCR, yet TCRdb's version contains in-frame clones alone and is incomplete. The table shows around 68,000 clones, with 81% occurring only once. Sequenced: peripheral blood. All receptors come from a human donor in a cohort sampled during active COVID-19.

The rearrangement uses TRBV19 and TRBJ2-5; 12 bases line up with TRBD2. Germline V gene sequence: CDR1 LNHDA, CDR2 SQIVND (reference sequence). Trimming cost V 3 bases and J 5 bases; bases outside gene matches: 7. The length of the CDR3 is 16 residues. The CDR3 reads CASSMTSGRMRETQYF. DNA of the CDR3: TGTGCCAGTAGTATGACTAGCGGGAGAATGAGGGAGACCCAGTACTTC.

This clone was picked up a small number of times. The rearrangement links TRBV28 to TRBJ1-1; D unresolved. V lost 4 bases, J lost 2 bases, and 2 bases lay in between. Germline CDR1 and CDR2: MDHEN and SYDVKM. This CDR3 spans 11 amino acids. CDR3 bases: TGTGCCAGCAGTTCAAACACTGAAGCTTTCTTT. This codes for CASSSNTEAFF.

The rearrangement joins TRBV12-3 or TRBV12-4 to TRBJ2-2; D remains ambiguous. Deletions cut 1 base from V and 4 bases from J, with 4 bases between. The CDR3 runs 13 residues. The DNA of the CDR3 is TGTGCCAGCAGTTTAGGGCCCACCGGGGAGCTGTTTTTT. This translates into CASSLGPTGELFF.